The text below deals with one T cell receptor beta chain. The antigen is undetermined. The data originate from a study of cytomegalovirus exposure and HLA in healthy donors. As for the study in general: The Caucasian-associated ancestry cluster held less than 85% of 398 genotyped donors. General observations from the study: Later analysis revealed greater clonal expansion in HLA-associated TCR beta chains than in equally common others. HLA allele associations emerged for 17,000 or so TCR beta sequences in a later analysis, at 0.05 false discovery rate.

It was with 60 Vbeta and 13 Jbeta primers that the PCR ran. How the authors handled the data: About 11 million of tens of millions of unique TCR beta chains were shared, per a later count. Profiled with immunoSEQ multiplex PCR; TCRdb holds only in-frame clones, not every one. Clonal size and the V and J genes are those of that table, whereas D and trimming came from the DNA. The sample shows hundreds of thousands of clones, about 77% of them seen only once. CDR3 length: 14 residues. CDR1 SNHLY and CDR2 FYNNEI come from the germline V gene. Trimming took 4 bases from V and 6 from J; bases not matched to a gene: 6.

The sequence was collected from a woman under 40 in good health and CMV-seronegative. The chain carries TRBV2 and TRBJ1-2; 9 positions agree with TRBD1. Sequencing used PBMCs. CDR3 in amino acids: CASSVGQGYDGYTF. The DNA of the CDR3 is TGTGCCAGCAGTGTAGGACAGGGGTACGATGGCTACACCTTC. Looking up the rest from reference TRBV2 and TRBJ1-2 gives the full variable domain: EPEVTQTPSHQVTQMGQEVILRCVPISNHLYFYWYRQILGQKVEFLVSFYNNEISEKSEIFDDQFSVERPDGSNFTLKIRSTKLEDSAMYFCASSVGQGYDGYTFGSGTRLTVV.